A single sample gave rise to the 15 T cell receptor beta chains below, sequenced in a study of Graves' ophthalmopathy and Graves' hyperthyroidism. The authors amplified TCR beta CDR3 regions, and they did so from RNA transcripts for repertoire sequencing. RT-PCR was first run with HTBI primers, then multiplex PCR in a second round. TCRdb processed the multiplex PCR reads anew with MiXCR; each CDR3 protein has one entry. The sample lists 200,000 to 300,000 distinct CDR3 sequences; 45% were seen once. The sample consisted of peripheral blood. The receptor set was obtained from an adult man with Graves' ophthalmopathy.

For this clonotype: A read error may account for a junction end that differs from germline. This chain connects TRBV10-3 to TRBJ2-6, with 7 positions matching TRBD1. There are 16 residues in the CDR3. Per germline, CDR1 ENHRY and CDR2 SYGVKD. The CDR3 nucleotides read TGTGCCAGCAGTTCTACTACAGGGGCTGGGGCCAACGTCCTGACTTTC. It yields the protein CASSSTTGAGANVLTF.

This clonotype was seen a handful of times. This chain joins TRBV9 and TRBJ2-7, with D uncertain. The CDR3 covers 12 residues. V lost 4 bases to trimming and J lost 7 bases, with 12 bases between them. Germline V gives CDR1 SGDLS, CDR2 YYNGEE. As DNA, the CDR3 is TGTGCCAGCAGCTTAGAACTCGGGGAGCAGTACTTC. It is translated as CASSLELGEQYF.

This clonotype has more than one count but fewer than ten. CDR3 nucleotides: TGTGCCAGCAGCTTGAAGGGGCAAGGCTACACCTTC. This codes for CASSLKGQGYTF. The chain employs TRBV5-8 and TRBJ1-2, with D perhaps matching TRBD1 (5 bases). Per the germline V gene, CDR1 is SGHTS and CDR2 is YDEGEE. The V gene lost 1 base and the J gene lost 8 bases, with 9 bases spanning the gap. The CDR3 is made up of 12 amino acids.

The J gene is TRBJ2-5, the V gene TRBV6-6; perhaps D is TRBD1 or TRBD2 (5 bases each). Trimming left V 0 bases short and J 5 bases short, with 16 bases between. Germline V gene data show CDR1 as MNHNY and CDR2 as SVGAGI (reference sequence). CDR3 length equals 16 residues. DNA for the CDR3: TGTGCCAGCAGTTACTCGGGGGTAAACACCGGGGAGACCCAGTACTTC. Translation: CASSYSGVNTGETQYF.

Comments on this clonotype: It may be a read error: a sequence one base away is much more abundant. V and J are TRBV10-2 and TRBJ2-5; TRBD1 is a possible D gene (6 bases). The CDR3 loop spans 14 amino acids. Germline lookup yields CDR1 WSHSY and CDR2 SAAADI. V lost 6 bases to trimming and J lost 5 bases, with 16 bases between them. CDR3 DNA sequence: TGCGCCAGCAGGGATCCACAGGGTCGGGAGACCCAGTACTTC. This codes for CASRDPQGRETQYF.

On this clonotype: A much larger clone lies one base from this, so it may be a read error. The rearrangement joins TRBV9 to TRBJ1-6, with D maybe TRBD1 (5 bases). The CDR3 length is 14 residues. CDR1 SGDLS and CDR2 YYNGEE come from the germline V gene. In DNA form, the CDR3 reads TGTGCCAACAGCGTAGGAGGGGTGGATTCACCCCTCCACTTT. Protein sequence: CANSVGGVDSPLHF.

The chain recombines TRBV19 with TRBJ2-7; 8 nucleotides align to TRBD2. Germline loops: CDR1 LNHDA, CDR2 SQIVND (reference sequence). This CDR3 contains 15 residues. The J segment lost 5 bases and the V segment lost 5 bases, leaving 11 bases of the junction unmatched. Here the CDR3 DNA reads TGTGCCAGTAGTCCGAAAGGACTAGCCGGGGACGAGCAGTACTTC. Protein product: CASSPKGLAGDEQYF.

This clonotype has a handful of counts. This chain joins TRBV15 and TRBJ2-7; D is tentatively TRBD1 or TRBD2 (6 bases each). CDR3 length equals 15 residues. Germline CDR1 reads LNHNV; CDR2 reads YYDKDF (reference sequence). V gave up 5 bases and J gave up 9 bases, with 23 bases separating them. The CDR3 DNA reads as TGTGCCACCAGCCCCGTCCGCAGCCCGGGGGCTTGGCAGTACTTC. This gives the protein CATSPVRSPGAWQYF.

This sequence joins TRBV11-2 and TRBJ1-1, with no clear D. There are 16 residues in the CDR3. With 0 bases removed from V and 1 base from J, the gap between germline ends came to 12 bases. Germline-derived CDR1 and CDR2 are SGHAT and FQNNGV. CDR3 protein: CASSLEQAVPNTEAFF. The CDR3 coding sequence is TGTGCCAGCAGCTTAGAGCAGGCCGTACCGAACACTGAAGCTTTCTTT.

The sample holds a few counts of this clonotype. The genes are TRBV2 and TRBJ2-5, with D unclear. Looked up from germline, CDR1 is SNHLY and CDR2 is FYNNEI. The CDR3 extends over 13 amino acids. The germline V and J ends were trimmed by 5 bases and 2 bases, with 9 bases remaining between them. The CDR3 sequence: CASSSIWQETQYF. The CDR3 coding sequence is TGTGCCAGCAGTTCAATATGGCAAGAGACCCAGTACTTC.

This clonotype was observed once. The chain uses TRBV10-3 and TRBJ1-2, with D unresolved. This CDR3 is built from 12 residues. Between the trimmed V and J ends, which lost 10 bases and 6 bases, there was a span of 15 bases. The germline CDR1 and CDR2 sequences are ENHRY and SYGVKD. CDR3 coding DNA: TGTGCCAGCAGGAACAGTTTGAATGGCTACACCTTC. Translating it yields CASRNSLNGYTF.

This clonotype was seen a few times. This rearrangement joins TRBV7-9 to TRBJ1-4; 8 bases line up with TRBD1. The CDR3 extends over 16 amino acids. V lost 5 bases and J lost 7; bases outside the gene matches: 12. Germline V gene sequence: CDR1 SEHNR, CDR2 FQNEAQ (reference sequence). The CDR3 nucleotides read TGTGCCAGCAGCCTATCCGGACAGGGAGAGGTTGAAAAACTGTTTTTT. This encodes CASSLSGQGEVEKLFF.

The chain is built from TRBV24-1 and TRBJ2-2, with a possible D match to TRBD1 (6 bases). The germline gives CDR1 KGHDR, CDR2 SFDVKD. The CDR3 spans 16 residues. Trimming shortened V by 6 bases and J by 2 bases, and 15 bases separated the two germline ends. CDR3 DNA: TGTGCCACCAGTTACGGGCAGGACAGTAACACCGGGGAGCTGTTTTTT. Translation gives CATSYGQDSNTGELFF.

The chain is built from TRBV12-3 or TRBV12-4 and TRBJ1-5; D is uncertain. V dropped 6 bases and J dropped 7 bases, with 16 bases sitting between them. The CDR3 sequence is 14 residues long. The CDR3 spells CASSQPWTSQPQHF. CDR3 coding DNA: TGTGCCAGCAGCCAACCCTGGACTAGCCAGCCCCAGCATTTT.

V is TRBV4-3 and J is TRBJ1-2, with 8 nucleotides matching TRBD1. This CDR3 region has 18 residues. Germline V lookup: CDR1 LGHNA, CDR2 YSLEER. J gave up 7 bases and V 0 bases, and 16 bases lay outside the gene matches. The CDR3 reads CASSQETLWAGGRGGYTF. Here the CDR3 DNA reads TGCGCCAGCAGCCAAGAAACTCTGTGGGCAGGGGGCCGAGGTGGCTACACCTTC.